The present T cell receptor (beta chain) was sequenced within a study of blood T cell repertoires in COVID-19. Study background: Sites across the United States, Italy and Spain contributed samples from acute and convalescent COVID-19.

This clone was seen only a few times. CDR3 length equals 15 residues. As originally analysed: Counts of nucleated cells, estimated from reference gene primer amplification, were obtained. The data were produced by immunoSEQ multiplex PCR, yet TCRdb's version contains in-frame clones alone and is incomplete. The V and J calls and clone size are taken from that table; D and trimming were inferred from the DNA. This table holds 150,000 to 200,000 clones, roughly 80% found once. The chain couples TRBV21-1 to TRBJ2-1; the table calls TRBD1, which could not be checked here. TRBV21-1 is a listed pseudogene. This TCR came from a man aged 45 to 65 who had recovered from COVID-19. Sequenced input: peripheral blood. CDR3: CASSNWAQEGNEQFF. The CDR3, as DNA: TGTGCCAGCAGCAACTGGGCCCAGGAAGGCAATGAGCAGTTCTTC.